The 20 T cell receptor beta chains below were found in one sample sequenced in a study of tumor-infiltrating lymphocytes in primary liver carcinoma. TCR beta cDNA was made from approximately 500 ng total RNA with a constant-region primer. Three nested multiplex PCR rounds of slightly modified ARM-PCR generated TCR beta libraries. TRBV1-TRBV30 forward primers paired with a C-beta reverse primer drove the first two PCR rounds, ten to eleven cycles each. From the multiplex PCR reads, TCRdb called clonotypes with MiXCR, one entry per CDR3 protein. This table holds approximately 100,000 distinct CDR3 sequences, about 70% found once. Scientists recovered RNA and DNA together from around 20-30 mg of unsorted bulk tissue. The sequenced material came from liver tumor tissue from sampling region 2. This sample's subset: tumor region T2, inferior pole. These receptors were obtained from a woman aged 55-69 years with primary liver carcinoma and hepatitis B virus infection.

The chain employs TRBV18 and TRBJ1-4; D is unclear. The CDR3 runs 12 residues. Per germline, CDR1 KGHSH and CDR2 LQKENI. V was cut by 6 bases and J by 5 bases, with 7 bases left in between. CDR3 sequence: CASSPKNEKLFF. In DNA form, the CDR3 reads TGTGCCAGCTCTCCAAAGAATGAAAAACTGTTTTTT.

Points on this clonotype: This CDR3 is missing its conserved last phenylalanine or tryptophan, likely due to a read error. In DNA form, the CDR3 reads TGTGCCAGCAGCTTAGCCCCCGTCGGGGGTGGGAGACAGCCCCAGCATTCT. It translates to CASSLAPVGGGRQPQHS. The genes are TRBV7-8 and TRBJ1-5; weak D call: TRBD1 (5 bases). Germline-derived CDR1 and CDR2 are SGHVS and FQNEAQ. V shed 0 bases and J shed 7 bases, with 19 bases lying between them. The CDR3 runs 17 residues.

The rearrangement uses TRBV28 and TRBJ1-2; no clear D. Looked up from germline, CDR1 is MDHEN and CDR2 is SYDVKM. V dropped 10 bases and J dropped 3 bases, with 21 bases sitting between them. CDR3 length: 15 residues. CDR3 residues: CAISPLMSLDYGYTF. In DNA, the CDR3 is TGTGCCATCAGCCCATTGATGAGTTTGGACTATGGCTACACCTTC.

In the case of this clonotype: The junction shows a germline mismatch at one end, possibly a read error. The CDR3 sequence: CASSHEGPSGSTDTQCF. CDR3 bases: TGCGCCAGCAGCCATGAAGGGCCTAGCGGAAGCACAGATACGCAGTGTTTT. The V and J genes are TRBV4-1 and TRBJ2-3; 7 nucleotides match TRBD2. The CDR3 consists of 17 residues. Per germline, CDR1 MGHRA and CDR2 YSYEKL.

Of note for this clonotype: A much larger clone differs from this one at a single base, so this may be a read error. V is TRBV5-6 and J is TRBJ2-3; 8 bases agree with TRBD1. Germline V gene data show CDR1 as SGHDT and CDR2 as YYEEEE. The CDR3 is 15 residues long. The CDR3 spells CASSLGQGYTDRQYF. In nucleotides, the CDR3 is TGTGCCAGCAGCTTGGGACAGGGGTACACAGATAGGCAGTATTTT.

Concerning this clonotype itself: This may be a read error, as it is one base from a much larger clone. The V gene is TRBV30, the J gene TRBJ2-3; no clear D gene. The V and J ends lost 4 bases and 4 bases respectively, with 15 bases between them. The CDR3 loop spans 14 amino acids. Germline CDR1 is GTSNPN and CDR2 is SVGIG (reference sequence). The CDR3 spells CAWTVRRIADTQYF. CDR3 sequence (DNA): TGTGCCTGGACTGTACGTCGCATCGCAGATACGCAGTATTTT.

This clonotype was recorded at least ten times. The V gene is TRBV10-2, the J gene TRBJ1-5; the D is unclear. This CDR3 contains 15 residues. With 2 bases removed from V and 1 base from J, the gap between germline ends came to 9 bases. The V gene's germline CDR1 is WSHSY and CDR2 SAAADI. The CDR3 DNA reads as TGCGCCAGCAGTGAGCGACAAGCCAGCAATCAGCCCCAGCATTTT. Protein: CASSERQASNQPQHF.

To note about this clonotype: The germline gene is not matched at one end of the junction; a read error may be the cause. J is TRBJ1-1 and V is TRBV7-8; TRBD1 is a possible D gene (6 bases). The CDR3 is 17 amino acids. Germline values: CDR1 SGHVS, CDR2 FQNEAQ. The DNA of the CDR3 is TGTGCTAGCAGCTTAACTGGGGGCAGGGGTTTAAGGACTGAAGCTTTATTT. It translates to CASSLTGGRGLRTEALF.

This clonotype occurred many times. This chain links TRBV29-1 with TRBJ2-1; 8 bases line up with TRBD2. The CDR3 runs to 14 residues. Germline loops: CDR1 SQVTM, CDR2 ANQGSEA. The junction had 11 bases not matched to a gene; V was cut back by 7 bases and J by 6 bases. The CDR3 DNA reads as TGCAGCGCCCCAGGGCGGCTAGCGGGCAATGAGCAGTTCTTC. This codes for CSAPGRLAGNEQFF.

As concerns this clonotype: One junction end does not reproduce the germline sequence, and a read error may be involved. The rearrangement joins TRBV5-1 to TRBJ1-6; no firm D call. Germline loops: CDR1 SGHRS, CDR2 YFSETQ. The CDR3 runs to 14 residues. The CDR3, as DNA: TGCGCCAGCAAGGAAACAGCGGTGGATTCACGCCTCCACTTT. Protein: CASKETAVDSRLHF.

About this clonotype: One end of the junction does not line up with germline, which may come from a read error. This chain joins TRBV4-1 and TRBJ1-1; no definite D call. The CDR3 runs to 14 residues. Germline loops: CDR1 MGHRA, CDR2 YSYEKL. CDR3 amino acids: CTSSLRIGNTKAFF. CDR3 sequence (DNA): TGCACCAGCAGCCTTAGGATCGGGAACACTAAAGCTTTCTTT.

The table lists this clonotype with many counts. This chain uses TRBV6-6 with TRBJ1-5; D perhaps matches TRBD1 (6 bases). Germline V gene data show CDR1 as MNHNY and CDR2 as SVGAGI (reference sequence). Deletions cut 7 bases from V and 1 base from J, with 20 bases between. This CDR3 contains 17 residues. The CDR3 nucleotides are TGTGCCAGCACCATTGGGGCAGGGGCGCGGAGCAATCAGCCCCAGCATTTT. The encoded protein is CASTIGAGARSNQPQHF.

Details on this clonotype: Possible read error: a much larger clone is one base away. V usage is TRBV12-3 or TRBV12-4 and J usage is TRBJ1-6; 8 positions match TRBD1. The CDR3 extends over 18 amino acids. V dropped 6 bases and J dropped 0; count of bases not matched to a gene: 10. CDR3 protein: CASRPGTGRNSYNSPLHF. In nucleotides, the CDR3 is TGTGCCAGCAGGCCCGGGACAGGAAGGAACTCCTATAATTCACCCCTCCACTTT.

Comments on this clonotype: The junction departs from germline at one end; a sequencing error may be responsible. This rearrangement joins TRBV11-2 to TRBJ2-3; 7 nucleotides match TRBD1. Germline loops: CDR1 SGHAT, CDR2 FQNNGV. The CDR3 totals 14 residues. The CDR3, as DNA: TGTGCAAGCAGCCTGGACAGGCAGGTAGATACGCAATATTTT. Its protein product is CASSLDRQVDTQYF.

Remarks on this clonotype: One end of the junction varies from germline; a read error may be responsible. J is TRBJ1-5 and V is TRBV12-5; 8 nucleotides align to TRBD1. Germline CDR1 is LGHNT and CDR2 is FRNRAP. The CDR3 sequence is 14 residues long. The CDR3 sequence: CASGFGDRSGPQHF. DNA of the CDR3: TGTGCAAGTGGTTTCGGGGACAGGTCGGGCCCCCAGCATTTT.

The chain joins TRBV29-1 to TRBJ2-2; weak D call: TRBD1 (6 bases). The germline V and J ends were trimmed by 7 bases and 10 bases, with 16 bases remaining between them. CDR1 SQVTM and CDR2 ANQGSEA come from the germline V gene. This CDR3 is 12 amino acids long. The DNA of the CDR3 is TGCAGCGCGCAGGGGATTGCTTTGGAGCTGTTTTTT. This translates into CSAQGIALELFF.

Regarding this clonotype: Because it lacks the conserved phenylalanine or tryptophan at the end, this CDR3 is likely a read error. The V gene is TRBV7-8, the J gene TRBJ1-5; D gene ambiguous. V was clipped by 0 bases and J by 7 bases, with 19 bases between them. The CDR3 consists of 17 residues. Germline loops: CDR1 SGHVS, CDR2 FQNEAQ. The CDR3 loop is CASSLAPVWGGRQPQHS. CDR3 nucleotides: TGTGCCAGCAGCTTAGCCCCCGTCTGGGGTGGGAGACAGCCCCAGCATTCT.

This clonotype was recorded at least ten times. The chain recombines TRBV29-1 with TRBJ1-2; D not certain. The V gene lost 7 bases and the J gene lost 7 bases, with 7 bases spanning the gap. The germline gives CDR1 SQVTM, CDR2 ANQGSEA. The CDR3 is 9 residues long. The CDR3 DNA is TGCAGCGCCGACTCTGGCTACACCTTC. Its translation: CSADSGYTF.

The V and J genes are TRBV9 and TRBJ2-5, with TRBD2 identical over 8 bases. The junction had 11 bases not matched to a gene; V was cut back by 3 bases and J by 7 bases. Germline CDR1 reads SGDLS; CDR2 reads YYNGEE. CDR3 length equals 15 residues. The CDR3 DNA reads as TGTGCCAGCAGCGCTTCTCCGGGACTAGGGGGGACCCAGTACTTC. Protein: CASSASPGLGGTQYF.

Turning to this clonotype: An end of the junction differs from the germline gene, which may be a read error. The rearrangement links TRBV11-2 to TRBJ1-6; D gene uncertain. CDR1 is SGHAT, CDR2 FQNNGV, per germline. The length of the CDR3 is 13 residues. The CDR3 DNA follows: TGCGCCAGCAGCTTTGTAATGAATTCACTCCTCCAGTTT. Translating it yields CASSFVMNSLLQF.